Listed below are T cell receptor beta chains from one sample, sequenced in a study of Graves' ophthalmopathy and Graves' hyperthyroidism. TCRdb re-called the multiplex PCR reads through MiXCR, storing one row per CDR3 protein. Found here are about 210,000 distinct CDR3 sequences, under 30% of them singletons; the top ten hold approximately 9.6%. The material sequenced was peripheral blood. Receptors were obtained from a man aged 45-65 years with Graves' ophthalmopathy. The CDR3 runs from the conserved cysteine through the conserved F or W. D genes are given only for firm matches. Not every row has a clone size; where given, it reads once, few, many or a size class.

D gene: .
J gene: TRBJ2-7
V gene: TRBV6-5
clone size: .
CDR3 protein: CASSYSKGVARYEQYF
CDR3 DNA: TGTGCCAGCAGTTACTCGAAGGGGGTCGCGCGGTACGAGCAGTACTTC

D gene: TRBD1
J gene: TRBJ1-1
V gene: TRBV5-1
clone size: many
CDR3 protein: CASSEGTGRDVEAFF
CDR3 DNA: TGCGCCAGCAGCGAGGGGACAGGGCGGGATGTTGAAGCTTTCTTT

D gene: .
J gene: TRBJ1-1
V gene: TRBV14
clone size: many
CDR3 protein: CASSQVQSTEAFF
CDR3 DNA: TGTGCCAGCAGCCAAGTCCAGAGCACTGAAGCTTTCTTT

D gene: TRBD2
J gene: TRBJ2-7
V gene: TRBV18
clone size: once
CDR3 protein: CASSPRLAGGTYEQYF
CDR3 DNA: TGTGCCAGCTCACCACGACTAGCGGGGGGGACCTACGAGCAGTACTTC

D gene: TRBD1
J gene: TRBJ2-7
V gene: TRBV6-5
clone size: many
CDR3 protein: CASRAGQGYEQYF
CDR3 DNA: TGTGCCAGCAGGGCGGGACAGGGTTACGAGCAGTACTTC

D gene: .
J gene: TRBJ1-2
V gene: TRBV28
clone size: many
CDR3 protein: CASSAATYGYTF
CDR3 DNA: TGTGCCAGCAGTGCAGCAACCTATGGCTACACCTTC

D gene: .
J gene: TRBJ1-5
V gene: TRBV30
clone size: many
CDR3 protein: CALRGNSNQPQHF
CDR3 DNA: TGTGCCCTTAGGGGGAATAGCAATCAGCCCCAGCATTTT

D gene: TRBD1
J gene: TRBJ2-5
V gene: TRBV27
clone size: .
CDR3 protein: CASSLSGTGRETQYF
CDR3 DNA: TGTGCCAGCAGTTTAAGCGGGACAGGGAGAGAGACCCAGTACTTC

D gene: .
J gene: TRBJ1-5
V gene: TRBV6-2/TRBV6-3
clone size: many
CDR3 protein: CASSQGPSNQPQHF
CDR3 DNA: TGTGCCAGCAGCCAGGGACCCAGCAATCAGCCCCAGCATTTT

D gene: .
J gene: TRBJ2-5
V gene: TRBV5-4
clone size: many
CDR3 protein: CASSSPSGGAYQETQYF
CDR3 DNA: TGTGCCAGCAGCTCCCCAAGTGGGGGGGCTTACCAAGAGACCCAGTACTTC

D gene: TRBD2
J gene: TRBJ2-7
V gene: TRBV30
clone size: .
CDR3 protein: CAWKESSGPTYEQYF
CDR3 DNA: TGTGCCTGGAAGGAGTCTAGCGGGCCTACCTACGAGCAGTACTTC

D gene: .
J gene: TRBJ1-1
V gene: TRBV18
clone size: many
CDR3 protein: CASSPDTMNTEAFF
CDR3 DNA: TGTGCCAGCTCACCAGACACCATGAACACTGAAGCTTTCTTT

D gene: TRBD1
J gene: TRBJ1-5
V gene: TRBV6-5
clone size: many
CDR3 protein: CASSYSRTGNQPQHF
CDR3 DNA: TGTGCCAGCAGTTACTCGCGGACAGGGAATCAGCCCCAGCATTTT

D gene: .
J gene: TRBJ1-2
V gene: TRBV28
clone size: many
CDR3 protein: CASSFGYLSNYGYTF
CDR3 DNA: TGTGCCAGCAGTTTCGGCTATCTTTCTAACTATGGCTACACCTTC

D gene: .
J gene: TRBJ2-5
V gene: TRBV20-1
clone size: many
CDR3 protein: CSARDPVVFETQYF
CDR3 DNA: TGCAGTGCTAGAGATCCGGTTGTGTTTGAGACCCAGTACTTC

D gene: .
J gene: TRBJ2-5
V gene: TRBV28
clone size: many
CDR3 protein: CASSQVQYQETQYF
CDR3 DNA: TGTGCCAGCAGCCAAGTACAGTACCAAGAGACCCAGTACTTC

D gene: .
J gene: TRBJ1-5
V gene: TRBV4-3
clone size: many
CDR3 protein: CASSQDRLNNQPQHF
CDR3 DNA: TGCGCCAGCAGCCAAGACAGGCTAAACAATCAGCCCCAGCATTTT

D gene: .
J gene: TRBJ2-7
V gene: TRBV20-1
clone size: many
CDR3 protein: CSARDRGAPWKEQYF
CDR3 DNA: TGCAGTGCTAGAGATCGTGGCGCCCCCTGGAAAGAGCAGTACTTC

D gene: .
J gene: TRBJ1-3
V gene: TRBV6-2/TRBV6-3
clone size: many
CDR3 protein: CASTDPGSGNTIYF
CDR3 DNA: TGTGCCAGCACTGATCCGGGATCTGGAAACACCATATATTTT

D gene: .
J gene: TRBJ2-5
V gene: TRBV18
clone size: .
CDR3 protein: CASSPPFRETQYF
CDR3 DNA: TGTGCCAGCTCACCACCCTTCCGGGAGACCCAGTACTTC

D gene: TRBD1
J gene: TRBJ2-7
V gene: TRBV11-2
clone size: many
CDR3 protein: CASSSFSGTAYEQYF
CDR3 DNA: TGTGCCAGCAGCTCCTTCTCCGGGACAGCCTACGAGCAGTACTTC

D gene: TRBD1
J gene: TRBJ1-1
V gene: TRBV4-3
clone size: many
CDR3 protein: CASSHRQGSGTEAFF
CDR3 DNA: TGCGCCAGCAGCCATCGACAGGGTTCGGGCACTGAAGCTTTCTTT

D gene: TRBD2
J gene: TRBJ2-7
V gene: TRBV28
clone size: .
CDR3 protein: CASGVAYSGRAYEQYF
CDR3 DNA: TGTGCCAGCGGAGTGGCATACAGCGGGAGGGCCTACGAGCAGTACTTC

D gene: .
J gene: TRBJ2-5
V gene: TRBV12-3/TRBV12-4
clone size: many
CDR3 protein: CASSPRTERQETQYF
CDR3 DNA: TGTGCCAGCAGTCCCCGGACAGAGAGGCAAGAGACCCAGTACTTC

D gene: .
J gene: TRBJ1-1
V gene: TRBV6-2/TRBV6-3
clone size: .
CDR3 protein: CASGVFNTEAFF
CDR3 DNA: TGTGCCAGCGGGGTCTTCAACACTGAAGCTTTCTTT

D gene: TRBD2
J gene: TRBJ2-7
V gene: TRBV7-2
clone size: many
CDR3 protein: CASSTTGTTSYEQYF
CDR3 DNA: TGTGCCAGCAGCACAACCGGGACTACCTCCTACGAGCAGTACTTC

D gene: .
J gene: TRBJ2-5
V gene: TRBV12-3/TRBV12-4
clone size: few
CDR3 protein: CASSQGTDQETQYF
CDR3 DNA: TGTGCCAGCAGTCAGGGGACGGACCAAGAGACCCAGTACTTC

D gene: .
J gene: TRBJ2-5
V gene: TRBV28
clone size: .
CDR3 protein: CASSPSFWGRETQYF
CDR3 DNA: TGTGCCAGCAGTCCCTCATTTTGGGGGAGAGAGACCCAGTACTTC

D gene: TRBD1
J gene: TRBJ2-3
V gene: TRBV13
clone size: many
CDR3 protein: CASSRQGRTDTQYF
CDR3 DNA: TGTGCCAGCAGCCGACAGGGGCGTACAGATACGCAGTATTTT

D gene: TRBD2
J gene: TRBJ2-7
V gene: TRBV6-2/TRBV6-3
clone size: .
CDR3 protein: CASSFEREIVYEQYF
CDR3 DNA: TGTGCCAGCAGTTTCGAGCGGGAGATTGTTTACGAGCAGTACTTC

D gene: .
J gene: TRBJ2-7
V gene: TRBV20-1
clone size: many
CDR3 protein: CSARKEALYYEQYF
CDR3 DNA: TGCAGTGCTAGGAAGGAGGCCCTATACTACGAGCAGTACTTC

D gene: TRBD1
J gene: TRBJ1-2
V gene: TRBV29-1
clone size: many
CDR3 protein: CSVGTDRAYGYTF
CDR3 DNA: TGCAGCGTTGGGACGGACAGGGCCTATGGCTACACCTTC